The next 12 T cell receptor beta chains were all read from a single sample in a study of glioma-infiltrating T cells. TCR alpha and beta CDR3 regions were amplified from RNA using iRepertoire nested multiplex PCR. Using its own MiXCR run on the multiplex PCR reads, TCRdb lists one record per CDR3 protein. The repertoire holds about 45,000 distinct CDR3 sequences, approximately 20% seen once, with approximately 6.4% in the top ten. Material for sequencing was glioma tissue, nonneoplastic brain tissue, or PBMCs (not recorded which). The origin of the receptors is a human donor with low-grade glioma or glioblastoma, undergoing nonglioma brain surgery, or in good health (not recorded which).

In its sample, this clonotype was seen many times. The chain combines TRBV25-1 with TRBJ2-3; 7 bases line up with TRBD2. CDR3 length: 17 residues. CDR1 is MGHDK and CDR2 is SYGVNS in the germline V gene. Trimming at V came to 8 bases and at J to 4 bases, leaving 18 bases not matched to a gene. The CDR3: CASGGTLSTSDSDTQYF. Written as DNA, the CDR3 is TGTGCCAGCGGGGGAACCTTATCTACTAGCGACTCAGATACGCAGTATTTT.

The chain has TRBV7-3 and TRBJ1-3; 7 nucleotides match TRBD1. J gave up 0 bases and V 4 bases, and 9 bases lay outside the gene matches. Germline-derived CDR1 and CDR2 are SGHTA and FQGTGA. This CDR3 is built from 17 residues. CDR3 sequence (DNA): TGTGCCAGCAGCTACAAACAGGGGCCTGCCTCTGGAAACACCATATATTTT. It encodes CASSYKQGPASGNTIYF.

This clonotype was seen only a few times. The chain combines TRBV29-1 with TRBJ2-3; 7 bases map to TRBD1. Germline V gene sequence: CDR1 SQVTM, CDR2 ANQGSEA. J was trimmed by 7 bases and V by 7 bases; bases with no gene match: 14. The CDR3 is 14 residues long. In nucleotides, the CDR3 is TGCAGCGCCCAGGGGGTGGCTAAGTGGTATACGCAGTATTTT. Amino acids: CSAQGVAKWYTQYF.

This clonotype was found many times. The chain links TRBV20-1 to TRBJ1-5, with D possibly matching TRBD1 (5 bases). The V and J ends lost 5 bases and 2 bases respectively, with 13 bases between them. The CDR3 extends over 14 amino acids. Germline CDR1 reads DFQATT; CDR2 reads SNEGSKA (reference sequence). CDR3 bases: TGCAGTGCTGGTACAGGATTGGGCAATCAGCCCCAGCATTTT. Protein: CSAGTGLGNQPQHF.

This clonotype was found many times. The genes are TRBV4-1 and TRBJ1-1; 9 nucleotides agree with TRBD1. CDR1 MGHRA and CDR2 YSYEKL come from the germline V gene. V lost 0 bases and J lost 3; bases outside the gene matches: 8. The CDR3 is 17 amino acids. CDR3 residues: CASSQEPTGGGYTEAFF. DNA of the CDR3: TGCGCCAGCAGCCAAGAGCCAACAGGGGGCGGTTACACTGAAGCTTTCTTT.

Worth noting for this clonotype: A read error may explain this, as a much larger clone is one base away. The CDR3 bases are TGTGCCAGCAGCTCCCGTGACAGGGACGGTGGCTACATCTTC. Translating gives CASSSRDRDGGYIF. The chain carries TRBV7-3 and TRBJ1-2, with TRBD1 matching 7 bases. The germline CDR1 and CDR2 sequences are SGHTA and FQGTGA. The CDR3 sequence is 14 residues long.

This clonotype was counted many times. The rearrangement uses TRBV7-2 and TRBJ2-7; 11 bases agree with TRBD1. V dropped 7 bases and J dropped 4; count of bases not matched to a gene: 6. The CDR3 has 14 amino acids. Germline V CDR1 and CDR2: SGHTA, FQGNSA. In DNA form, the CDR3 reads TGTGCCAGCACCCGGACAGGGGGCACATACGAGCAGTACTTC. Amino acid sequence: CASTRTGGTYEQYF.

This clonotype has at least ten counts. The V call is TRBV12-3 or TRBV12-4, the J call TRBJ2-1, with 12 bases fitting TRBD2. With 7 bases clipped from V and 6 bases from J, the junction kept 16 bases outside the gene matches. CDR3 length equals 18 residues. The CDR3 region has the DNA TGTGCCAGCACCCCAAATCCCGGGACTAGCGGGCCAGGCAATGAGCAGTTCTTC. Its protein product is CASTPNPGTSGPGNEQFF.

Of note for this clonotype: A much more abundant neighbour one base away suggests this may be a read error. Without the conserved terminal phenylalanine or tryptophan, this CDR3 likely stems from a read error. This chain joins TRBV18 and TRBJ1-1; weak D call: TRBD1 (5 bases). The CDR3 consists of 14 residues. Deletions cut 2 bases from V and 1 base from J, with 8 bases between. The V gene's germline CDR1 is KGHSH and CDR2 LQKENI. The CDR3 DNA is TGTGCCAGCTCACCAGGGGCAGGGAACACTGAAGCTTTCCTT. Its protein is CASSPGAGNTEAFL.

DNA for the CDR3: TGTGCCTGGAGTGTTTCCGCCGCGGAAGCTTTCTTT. This sequence encodes CAWSVSAAEAFF. The chain uses TRBV30 and TRBJ1-1; no definite D call. Germline CDR1 and CDR2: GTSNPN and SVGIG (reference sequence). The CDR3 is made up of 12 amino acids. Trimming took 0 bases from V and 8 from J, leaving 10 bases between them.

This chain uses TRBV27 with TRBJ2-7, with a tentative D call TRBD2 (5 bases). The CDR3 covers 16 residues. Germline assignment: CDR1 MNHEY and CDR2 SMNVEV (reference sequence). With 5 bases removed from V and 7 bases from J, the gap between germline ends came to 24 bases. Here the CDR3 DNA reads TGTGCCAGCAGTCCAACCTTGGACTTCTCGACGTGGGAGCAGTACTTC. It specifies CASSPTLDFSTWEQYF.

This clonotype was observed at least ten times. This chain uses TRBV4-2 with TRBJ2-1, with TRBD2 matching 11 bases. Germline V gene data show CDR1 as LGHNA and CDR2 as YNFKEQ. Trimming removed 5 bases from V and 6 bases from J; junction bases left unmatched: 6. CDR3 length: 15 residues. The CDR3 here is CASSVAGGPINEQFF. The CDR3 coding sequence is TGTGCCAGCAGCGTAGCGGGGGGGCCGATCAATGAGCAGTTCTTC.